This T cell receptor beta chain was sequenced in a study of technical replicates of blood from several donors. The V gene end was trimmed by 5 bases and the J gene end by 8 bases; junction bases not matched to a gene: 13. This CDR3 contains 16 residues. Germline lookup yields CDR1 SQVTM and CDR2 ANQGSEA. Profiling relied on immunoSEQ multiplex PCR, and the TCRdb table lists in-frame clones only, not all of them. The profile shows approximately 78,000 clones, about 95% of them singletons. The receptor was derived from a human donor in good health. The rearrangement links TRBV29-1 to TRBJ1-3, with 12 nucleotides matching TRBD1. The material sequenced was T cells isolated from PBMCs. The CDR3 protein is CSVFSGTGGIGDTIYF. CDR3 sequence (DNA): TGCAGCGTTTTCTCCGGGACAGGGGGCATTGGGGACACCATATATTTT.